These 10 T cell receptor beta chains originate from one sample sequenced in a study of spatial heterogeneity in lung cancer. Findings of the study overall: Expanded alpha and beta TCR counts within tumors tracked tumor mutation counts.

TCRdb called the 5' RACE reads again in MiXCR, with one record for every CDR3 protein. The sample includes under 20,000 distinct CDR3 sequences, 5.8% seen only once; the top ten take 9% to 12%. Noted time point: sample taken at primary tumor resection. The antigens of these receptors remain unknown. This specimen consisted of lung tumor tissue, obtained at surgery. The receptors shown here come from a female donor with early-stage non-small cell lung cancer.

A word on this clonotype: This may be a read error: a much more frequent sequence differs by one nucleotide. Lacking the conserved final phenylalanine or tryptophan, this CDR3 likely reflects a read error. Since the library was made to target alpha chains, this beta chain is a stray read and its abundance is not meaningful. The gene calls are TRBV12-3 or TRBV12-4 and TRBJ2-1, with unresolved D. V lost 5 bases to trimming and J lost 6 bases, with 5 bases between them. This CDR3 comprises 11 residues. The CDR3 here is CASSRSNEQFL. The CDR3, as DNA: TGTGCCAGCAGTCGGAGCAATGAGCAGTTCCTC.

This clonotype was seen ten or more times. This beta chain lies outside the target of a library built for alpha chains; its clone size means little. The chain couples TRBV10-3 to TRBJ2-4; TRBD2 agrees at 10 bases. The CDR3 totals 19 residues. The V gene's germline CDR1 is ENHRY and CDR2 SYGVKD. V lost 3 bases and J lost 3; bases outside the gene matches: 14. This CDR3 is CAISDPALTSGPNKNIQYF. In DNA, the CDR3 is TGTGCCATCAGTGATCCCGCGTTGACTAGCGGGCCTAACAAAAACATTCAGTACTTC.

This clonotype was counted between two and nine times. For a library built for alpha chains, this beta chain is a stray read; little rests on its size. The chain combines TRBV4-2 with TRBJ2-7; 10 bases agree with TRBD1. The CDR3 runs to 16 residues. V dropped 4 bases and J dropped 5; count of bases not matched to a gene: 11. From germline, CDR1 is LGHNA and CDR2 YNFKEQ. The CDR3 nucleotides read TGTGCCAGCAGCCGAACGGGGGGGACAGGGGTCGACGAGCAGTACTTC. Translation gives CASSRTGGTGVDEQYF.

On this clonotype itself: The library was built for alpha chains, so this beta chain is an off-target read and its size means little. The rearrangement joins TRBV27 to TRBJ1-2, with D maybe TRBD1 (6 bases). V lost 3 bases to trimming and J lost 4 bases, with 12 bases between them. The CDR3 is made up of 14 amino acids. Germline V gene lookup returns CDR1 MNHEY and CDR2 SMNVEV (reference sequence). Written as DNA, the CDR3 is TGTGCCAGCAGTTTCGGCAGGGGCGCCTATGGCTACACCTTC. Translation gives CASSFGRGAYGYTF.

This clonotype was detected many times. This beta chain came through as a stray read in a library set up for alpha chains, and its size says little. The chain is built from TRBV28 and TRBJ1-5; 11 bases map to TRBD1. V shed 6 bases, J shed 4 bases, and the junction held 5 bases outside the gene matches. The CDR3 is 15 amino acids. The V gene's germline CDR1 is MDHEN and CDR2 SYDVKM. CDR3 bases: TGTGCCAGCAGCCCTGGGACAGGGGGGAATCAGCCCCAGCATTTT. Translating gives CASSPGTGGNQPQHF. Supplemented by reference TRBV28 and TRBJ1-5, the full variable domain reads DVKVTQSSRYLVKRTGEKVFLECVQDMDHENMFWYRQDPGLGLRLIYFSYDVKMKEKGDIPEGYSVSREKKERFSLILESASTNQTSMYLCASSPGTGGNQPQHFGDGTRLSIL.

About this clonotype itself: This beta chain turned up in a library designed for alpha chains; as an off-target read, its abundance says little. The rearrangement joins TRBV20-1 to TRBJ2-2; D is possibly TRBD1 (5 bases). Germline V gives CDR1 DFQATT, CDR2 SNEGSKA (reference sequence). V lost 6 bases and J lost 0, with 17 bases in between. The CDR3 totals 16 residues. CDR3: CSAKGPVRANTGELFF. The CDR3 bases are TGCAGTGCCAAGGGGCCGGTCAGAGCGAACACCGGGGAGCTGTTTTTT.

This clonotype was seen ten or more times. Because this beta chain is a stray read in a library intended to capture alpha chains, its abundance should not be given much weight. The chain carries TRBV29-1 and TRBJ1-2; D might be TRBD1 (5 bases). CDR3 length: 13 amino acids. CDR1 SQVTM and CDR2 ANQGSEA come from the germline V gene. Trimming cost V 4 bases and J 3 bases, with 12 bases left between them. The CDR3 is CSVVGRVDYGYTF. Written as DNA, the CDR3 is TGCAGCGTTGTGGGCAGGGTCGACTATGGCTACACCTTC.

This clonotype was seen many times. Because this beta chain is a stray read in a library intended to capture alpha chains, its abundance should not be given much weight. This chain connects TRBV14 to TRBJ2-2; perhaps TRBD1 as D (6 bases). Per germline, CDR1 SGHDN and CDR2 FVKESK. V lost 4 bases, J lost 0 bases, and 18 bases lay in between. CDR3 length equals 18 residues. CDR3 bases: TGTGCCAGCAGCCTGGTCCCTTTGGCAGGGGCGAACACCGGGGAGCTGTTTTTT. It yields the protein CASSLVPLAGANTGELFF.

This clonotype appeared many times. This beta chain is a stray read from a library made for alpha chains; its abundance is not meaningful. V is TRBV10-3 and J is TRBJ2-1, with 14 positions matching TRBD2. The length of the CDR3 is 16 residues. Germline V CDR1 and CDR2: ENHRY, SYGVKD. V shed 7 bases, J shed 5 bases, and the junction held 7 bases outside the gene matches. The CDR3 here is CAITSRGLAGDNEQFF. As DNA, the CDR3 is TGTGCCATCACCTCCAGGGGACTAGCGGGAGACAATGAGCAGTTCTTC.

Concerning this clonotype itself: This beta chain turned up in a library designed for alpha chains; as an off-target read, its abundance says little. The rearrangement joins TRBV28 to TRBJ1-4, with D unclear. The CDR3 is made up of 15 amino acids. Looked up from germline, CDR1 is MDHEN and CDR2 is SYDVKM. Trimming removed 2 bases at V and 4 bases at J, with 11 bases between. CDR3 in DNA: TGTGCCAGCAGTTTAAGTCGGGCCCTTAATGAAAAACTGTTTTTT. Its protein product is CASSLSRALNEKLFF.